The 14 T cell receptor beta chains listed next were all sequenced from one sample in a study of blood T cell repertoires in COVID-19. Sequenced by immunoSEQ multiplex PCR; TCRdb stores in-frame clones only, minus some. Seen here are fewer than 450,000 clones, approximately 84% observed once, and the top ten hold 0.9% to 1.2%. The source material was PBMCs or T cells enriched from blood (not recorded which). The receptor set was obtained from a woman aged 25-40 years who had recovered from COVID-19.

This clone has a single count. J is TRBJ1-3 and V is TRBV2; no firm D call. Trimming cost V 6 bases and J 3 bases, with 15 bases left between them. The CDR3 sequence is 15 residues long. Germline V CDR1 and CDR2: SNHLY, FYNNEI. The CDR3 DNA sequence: TGTGCCAGCAGCGGACCTTCGGCGGGTGGAAACACCATATATTTT. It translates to CASSGPSAGGNTIYF. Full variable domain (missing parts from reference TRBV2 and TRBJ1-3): EPEVTQTPSHQVTQMGQEVILRCVPISNHLYFYWYRQILGQKVEFLVSFYNNEISEKSEIFDDQFSVERPDGSNFTLKIRSTKLEDSAMYFCASSGPSAGGNTIYFGEGSWLTVV.

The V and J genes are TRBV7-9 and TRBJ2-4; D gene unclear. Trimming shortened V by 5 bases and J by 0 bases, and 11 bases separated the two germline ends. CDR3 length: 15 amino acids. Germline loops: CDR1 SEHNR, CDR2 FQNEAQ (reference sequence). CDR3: CASSKHDIAKNIQYF. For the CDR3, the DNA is TGTGCCAGCAGCAAACATGACATAGCCAAAAACATTCAGTACTTC. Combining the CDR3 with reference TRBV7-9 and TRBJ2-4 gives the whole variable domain DTGVSQNPRHKITKRGQNVTFRCDPISEHNRLYWYRQTLGQGPEFLTYFQNEAQLEKSRLLSDRFSAERPKGSFSTLEIQRTEQGDSAMYLCASSKHDIAKNIQYFGAGTRLSVL.

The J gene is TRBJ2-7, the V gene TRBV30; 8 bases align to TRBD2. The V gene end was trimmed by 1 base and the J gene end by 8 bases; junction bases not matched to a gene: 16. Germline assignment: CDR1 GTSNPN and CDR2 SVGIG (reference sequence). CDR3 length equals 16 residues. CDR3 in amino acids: CAWSGRLAGHSTKQYF. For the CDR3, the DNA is TGTGCCTGGAGTGGCCGTCTAGCGGGTCATAGTACGAAGCAGTACTTC.

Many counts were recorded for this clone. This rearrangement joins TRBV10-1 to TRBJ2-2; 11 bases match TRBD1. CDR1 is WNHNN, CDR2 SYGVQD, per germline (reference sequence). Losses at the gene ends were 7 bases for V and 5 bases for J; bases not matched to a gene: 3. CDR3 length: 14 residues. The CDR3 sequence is CASKGQGATGELFF. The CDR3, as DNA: TGCGCCAGCAAAGGACAGGGGGCGACCGGGGAGCTGTTTTTT.

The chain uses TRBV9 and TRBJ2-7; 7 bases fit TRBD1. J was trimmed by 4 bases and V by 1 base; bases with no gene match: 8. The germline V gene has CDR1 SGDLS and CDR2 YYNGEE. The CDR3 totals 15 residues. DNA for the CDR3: TGTGCCAGCAGCGTATGGACAGGACCTCCGTACGAGCAGTACTTC. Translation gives CASSVWTGPPYEQYF.

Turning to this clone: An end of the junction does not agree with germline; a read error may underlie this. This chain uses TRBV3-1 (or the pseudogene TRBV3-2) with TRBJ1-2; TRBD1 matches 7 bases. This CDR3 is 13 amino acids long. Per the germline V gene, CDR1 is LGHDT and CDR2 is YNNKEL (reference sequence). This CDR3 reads CASTQDRDYGYTF. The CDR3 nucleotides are TGTGCCAGCACCCAAGACAGGGACTATGGCTACACCTTC.

The CDR3 region is CASSLTGGTEAFF. The CDR3 DNA reads as TGTGCCAGTAGTTTAACAGGGGGCACTGAAGCTTTCTTT. This rearrangement joins TRBV19 to TRBJ1-1, with 8 bases fitting TRBD1. After removal of 5 bases from V and 4 bases from J, the junction contained 3 bases not matched to a gene. Germline V gene sequence: CDR1 LNHDA, CDR2 SQIVND (reference sequence). The CDR3 totals 13 residues.

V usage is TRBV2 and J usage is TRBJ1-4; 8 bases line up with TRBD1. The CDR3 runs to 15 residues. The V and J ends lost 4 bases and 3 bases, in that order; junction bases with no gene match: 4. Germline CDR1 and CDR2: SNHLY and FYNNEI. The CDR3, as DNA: TGTGCCAGCAGTGCACAGGGGGGGGCTAATGAAAAACTGTTTTTT. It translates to CASSAQGGANEKLFF.

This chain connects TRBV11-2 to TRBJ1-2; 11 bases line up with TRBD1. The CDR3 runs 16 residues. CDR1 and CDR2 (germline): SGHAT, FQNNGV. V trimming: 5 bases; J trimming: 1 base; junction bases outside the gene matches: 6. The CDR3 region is CASSPDRGRNNYGYTF. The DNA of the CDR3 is TGTGCCAGCAGCCCGGACAGGGGGCGAAATAACTATGGCTACACCTTC.

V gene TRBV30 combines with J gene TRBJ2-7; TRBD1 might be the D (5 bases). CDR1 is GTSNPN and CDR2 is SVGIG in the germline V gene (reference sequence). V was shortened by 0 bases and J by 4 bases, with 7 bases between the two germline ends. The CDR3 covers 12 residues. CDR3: CAWSVKGYEQYF. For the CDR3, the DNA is TGTGCCTGGAGTGTAAAGGGGTACGAGCAGTACTTC.

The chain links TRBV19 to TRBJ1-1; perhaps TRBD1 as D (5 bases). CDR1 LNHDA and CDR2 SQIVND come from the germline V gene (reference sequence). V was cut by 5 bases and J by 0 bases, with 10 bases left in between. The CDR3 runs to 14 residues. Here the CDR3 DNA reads TGTGCCAGTAGTTCCCAGGGCCTGAACACTGAAGCTTTCTTT. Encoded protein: CASSSQGLNTEAFF.

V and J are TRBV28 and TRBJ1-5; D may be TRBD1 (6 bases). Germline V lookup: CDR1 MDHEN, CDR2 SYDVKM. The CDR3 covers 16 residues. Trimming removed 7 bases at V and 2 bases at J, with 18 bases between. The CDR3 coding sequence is TGTGCCAGCAAGGCCTTCGGAGGGGGGGGCAATCAGCCCCAGCATTTT. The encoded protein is CASKAFGGGGNQPQHF.

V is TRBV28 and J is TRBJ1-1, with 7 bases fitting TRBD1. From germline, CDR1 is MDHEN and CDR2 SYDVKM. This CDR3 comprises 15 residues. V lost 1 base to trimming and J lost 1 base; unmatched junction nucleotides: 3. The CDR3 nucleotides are TGTGCCAGCAGTTTATATGGGACAGCGAACACTGAAGCTTTCTTT. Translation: CASSLYGTANTEAFF. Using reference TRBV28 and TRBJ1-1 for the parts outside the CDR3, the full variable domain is DVKVTQSSRYLVKRTGEKVFLECVQDMDHENMFWYRQDPGLGLRLIYFSYDVKMKEKGDIPEGYSVSREKKERFSLILESASTNQTSMYLCASSLYGTANTEAFFGQGTRLTVV.

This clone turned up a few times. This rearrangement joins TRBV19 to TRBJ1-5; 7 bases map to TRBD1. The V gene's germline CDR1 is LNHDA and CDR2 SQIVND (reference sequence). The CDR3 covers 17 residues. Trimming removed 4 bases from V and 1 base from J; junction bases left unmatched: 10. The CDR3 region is CASSRYGQVESNQPQHF. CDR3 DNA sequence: TGTGCCAGTAGTAGATACGGACAGGTGGAAAGCAATCAGCCCCAGCATTTT.